This T cell receptor (beta chain) was sequenced during a study of molecular identifiers for immune sequencing clone quantification (dated by TCRdb to between 2018 and 2020). With regard to the full study: In a replicate experiment, RNA from around 20,000 or 100,000 naive CD8 T cells was split into five aliquots, four of which were sequenced. This methods study benchmarked molecular-identifier clustering-based TCR repertoire sequencing (MIDCIRS) and TCR RNA copy counting, using CD8 T cells to do so.

As encoded in the germline V gene, CDR1 is SGDLS while CDR2 is YYNGEE. Reading from cysteine to phenylalanine, the CDR3 counts 13 amino acids. Of all the DNA, just the CDR3 is kept, 39 bases in frame from base 1. Between the V and J ends, shortened by 8 bases and 3 bases respectively, the junction contains 12 bases. Study-wide conclusions, independent of this receptor: The naive libraries included spiked-in Jurkat TCR RNA (about 11 copies' worth), and this RNA is not part of the donor repertoire. In CMV-specific effector cells, clones with more than 20 RNA copies contained over 99% of molecules, whereas in naive cells such clones contained under 1% of molecules. Spiked-in Jurkat TCR RNA equivalent to a single cell was reported to be detectable even among 850,000 to 1,000,000 naive CD8 T cells. Modeling estimated 3 to 3.5 recovered TCR RNA copies per cell, compared with 9.5 to 10 by digital PCR, which implies roughly 30% capture efficiency. When barcode sub-clustering was omitted, TCR diversity was inflated by chimeric consensus sequences, with chimeras reaching as high as 47%. Highly expanded clone sizes could be underestimated because identical TCR molecules may share a barcode.

Library preparation employed PCR. The instrument given in TCRdb is Illumina HiSeq 4000. Bulk TCR libraries were made following a previously described method, with the TCR primers given in Table S5. Purification of total RNA was performed with the Qiagen AllPrep DNA/RNA kit. Before analysis, reads from multiple sequencing runs of the same library were pooled. The source study handled its data this way. Reads were retained only if an exact TCR constant sequence was present, and the retained reads were trimmed to 150 nt and grouped according to their 12-nt molecular barcodes. Reads inside each barcode group were sub-clustered using a 15% Levenshtein threshold, and a quality-weighted consensus sequence was constructed for each RNA molecule. Non-functional sequences were removed, as were lower-count sequences one edit away from another. On the basis of fitting two negative binomial distributions, barcode sub-clusters with fewer than 20% of the maximum read count were discarded. TCRdb reprocessed the public reads (quality trimming at Q25 with fastp, clone calling with MiXCR) and kept in-frame beta chains. Every distinct CDR3 protein forms one entry, paired with its most common genes and DNA. TCRdb's processing, not the authors' own work, is the source of the V and J calls. This sample is represented by about 63,000 distinct CDR3 sequences; 15% to 20% of them were singletons. About 1.5% of the sample lies in the top ten.

In the case of this clonotype: No antigen is known for it. No base quality information exists; no much larger clone differs at one position.

Libraries of naive CD8 T cells were built from 20,000 to 1,000,000 sorted cells, with 10%, 30% or 50% of the purified RNA used. On a BD FACSAria II, naive CD8 T cells were FACS-sorted as CD8+CD4-CCR7+CD45RA+ and collected into RLT Plus buffer. Detection sensitivity was tested by spiking Jurkat RNA equal to approximately 9 TCR copies' worth into samples containing 20,000-1,000,000 naive CD8 T cells. CD8 T cells were enriched with RosetteSep CD8+ T Cell Enrichment Cocktail and Ficoll-Paque, followed by ACK red cell lysis. The source of this sequence is a human donor in good health. Some libraries in this study had Jurkat cell RNA spiked in. The chain joins TRBV9 to TRBJ2-1; confidence is insufficient to name the D gene. The sequenced sample was naive CD8+ T cells from blood, with Jurkat cell RNA spiked in. Read against the paper, the sample's cell subset or site label means: FACS-sorted CD8+CD4-CCR7+CD45RA+ naive T cells. The CDR3 corresponds to CASSGRNYNEQFF. The base sequence is TGTGCCAGTTCCGGCAGAAACTACAATGAGCAGTTCTTC. The CDR3, completed at both ends by the reference TRBV9 and TRBJ2-1 genes, gives the full variable domain DSGVTQTPKHLITATGQRVTLRCSPRSGDLSVYWYQQSLDQGLQFLIQYYNGEERAKGNILERFSAQQFPDLHSELNLSSLELGDSALYFCASSGRNYNEQFFGPGTRLTVL.